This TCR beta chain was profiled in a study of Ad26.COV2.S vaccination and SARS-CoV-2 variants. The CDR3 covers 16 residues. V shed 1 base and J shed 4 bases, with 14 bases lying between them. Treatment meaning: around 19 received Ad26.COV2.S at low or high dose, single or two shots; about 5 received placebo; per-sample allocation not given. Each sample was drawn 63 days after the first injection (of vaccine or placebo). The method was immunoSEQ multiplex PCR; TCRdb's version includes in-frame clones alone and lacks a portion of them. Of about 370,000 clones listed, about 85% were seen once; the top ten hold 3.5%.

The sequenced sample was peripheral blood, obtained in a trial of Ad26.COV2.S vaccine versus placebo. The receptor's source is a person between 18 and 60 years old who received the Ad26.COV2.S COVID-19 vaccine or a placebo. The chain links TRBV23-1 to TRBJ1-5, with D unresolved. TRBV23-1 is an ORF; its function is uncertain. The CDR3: CASSQLPRRRNQPQHF. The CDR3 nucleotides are TGCGCCAGCAGTCAATTGCCGCGACGGAGGAATCAGCCCCAGCATTTT.